A selection of T cell receptor beta chains follows, all from one sample in a study of shared clonotypes between healthy human individuals. The repertoire was sequenced with immunoSEQ multiplex PCR; TCRdb's copy has only in-frame clones and lacks some. The sample holds hundreds of thousands of clones; 90% to 96% are singletons and the top ten take approximately 0.06%. The specimen was naive CD4+ T cells sorted from blood. Receptor source: a woman aged 25 to 45 in good health. Both conserved end residues are part of each CDR3. Fields, in order: clone size, D gene, J gene, V gene, CDR3 protein, CDR3 DNA. D genes are given only for firm matches. Rows may omit the clone size; those that give it use once, few, many or a size class.

NA,NA,TRBJ1-3,TRBV18,CASSPRKNSGNTIYF,TGTGCCAGCTCACCACGGAAGAATTCTGGAAACACCATATATTTT
NA,NA,TRBJ2-2,TRBV7-2,CASSGLPGTGELFF,TGTGCCAGCAGCGGCTTGCCGGGCACCGGGGAGCTGTTTTTT
NA,NA,TRBJ2-2,TRBV4-1,CASSKTGELFF,TGCGCCAGCAGCAAAACCGGGGAGCTGTTTTTT
NA,NA,TRBJ1-5,TRBV19,CASSTLLQGDNQPQHF,TGTGCCAGTAGTACGCTTCTACAGGGCGACAATCAGCCCCAGCATTTT
NA,NA,TRBJ1-1,TRBV7-6,CASSPWTVKNTEAFF,TGTGCCAGCAGCCCATGGACAGTAAAGAACACTGAAGCTTTCTTT
NA,NA,TRBJ1-5,TRBV4-2,CASSVRVGRVGNQPQHF,TGTGCCAGCAGCGTCCGCGTCGGGAGGGTCGGCAATCAGCCCCAGCATTTT
NA,NA,TRBJ2-7,TRBV2,CASSEERSSYEQYF,TGTGCCAGCAGTGAGGAACGTTCGTCCTACGAGCAGTACTTC
NA,NA,TRBJ1-1,TRBV6-4,CARTGPNTEAFF,TGTGCCAGAACAGGGCCGAACACTGAAGCTTTCTTT
NA,TRBD2,TRBJ2-1,TRBV4-1,CASSQIGTSGGYNEQFF,TGCGCCAGCAGCCAAATCGGGACTAGCGGGGGATACAATGAGCAGTTCTTC
NA,TRBD1,TRBJ2-7,TRBV29-1,CSVAAGGPYEQYF,TGCAGCGTTGCAGCAGGGGGCCCCTACGAGCAGTACTTC
NA,TRBD1,TRBJ2-5,TRBV10-3,CAISEGQGQRETQYF,TGTGCCATCAGTGAGGGACAGGGACAGCGAGAGACCCAGTACTTC
NA,NA,TRBJ1-5,TRBV27,CASSLRRLSQPQHF,TGTGCCAGCAGTTTAAGGAGGTTGAGCCAGCCCCAGCATTTT
NA,NA,TRBJ2-7,TRBV4-2,CASSYNSGGYEQYF,TGTGCCAGCAGCTATAATAGCGGTGGATACGAGCAGTACTTC
NA,TRBD1,TRBJ2-6,TRBV28,CASGTGTTPISGANVLTF,TGTGCCAGCGGGACAGGGACTACCCCAATCTCTGGGGCCAACGTCCTGACTTTC
NA,TRBD1,TRBJ2-7,TRBV5-1,CASSRQPGQGLEQYF,TGCGCCAGCAGCAGACAACCGGGACAGGGGCTCGAGCAGTACTTC
NA,NA,TRBJ1-5,TRBV29-1,CSVGGANQPQHF,TGCAGCGTTGGAGGCGCCAATCAGCCCCAGCATTTT
NA,NA,TRBJ1-4,TRBV18,CASSPKDRATNEKLFF,TGTGCCAGCTCACCGAAGGACAGAGCAACTAATGAAAAACTGTTTTTT
NA,NA,TRBJ1-2,TRBV9,CASSARDINNYGYTF,TGTGCCAGCAGCGCGCGGGACATTAATAACTATGGCTACACCTTC
once,NA,TRBJ2-6,TRBV5-1,CASSFKGAGANVLTF,TGCGCCAGCAGCTTCAAGGGTGCTGGGGCCAACGTCCTGACTTTC
NA,NA,TRBJ2-7,TRBV28,CASSLWASDEQYF,TGTGCCAGCAGTTTATGGGCTTCTGACGAGCAGTACTTC
NA,TRBD1,TRBJ1-5,TRBV19,CASSIDPGTGDRNQPQHF,TGTGCCAGTAGTATAGATCCGGGAACAGGGGATAGAAATCAGCCCCAGCATTTT
NA,TRBD2,TRBJ2-2,TRBV11-1,CASSSAGTSATGELFF,TGTGCCAGCAGCTCCGCCGGGACTAGCGCCACCGGGGAGCTGTTTTTT
NA,TRBD2,TRBJ2-1,TRBV2,CASTLLAGNEQFF,TGTGCCAGCACCTTACTAGCGGGCAATGAGCAGTTCTTC
NA,NA,TRBJ2-3,TRBV6-5,CASSYRSGHTQYF,TGTGCCAGCAGTTATAGGAGCGGTCATACGCAGTATTTT
NA,NA,TRBJ2-1,TRBV5-1,CASSFWTTRSSYNEQFF,TGCGCCAGCAGTTTTTGGACTACGAGGTCCTCCTACAATGAGCAGTTCTTC
few,NA,TRBJ1-2,TRBV19,CASSPRRQQEYGYTF,TGTGCCAGTAGCCCCCGTCGACAGCAAGAATATGGCTACACCTTC
NA,NA,TRBJ1-5,TRBV28,CAIGEGGSGNQPQHF,TGTGCCATAGGGGAGGGGGGCTCGGGCAATCAGCCCCAGCATTTT
NA,NA,TRBJ2-2,TRBV28,CASSSLGELFF,TGTGCCAGCAGTTCTCTAGGGGAGCTGTTTTTT
NA,NA,TRBJ2-7,TRBV27,CASSSDVDAYEQYF,TGTGCCAGCAGTTCCGACGTGGACGCCTACGAGCAGTACTTC
NA,NA,TRBJ1-4,TRBV28,CASSLEGGVEKLFF,TGTGCCAGCAGTTTGGAAGGTGGTGTTGAAAAACTGTTTTTT
NA,NA,TRBJ2-5,TRBV11-2,CASSPEVTSETQYF,TGTGCCAGCAGCCCAGAAGTGACATCAGAGACCCAGTACTTC
NA,NA,TRBJ2-6,TRBV7-9,CASSLNPPQSVSF,TGTGCCAGCAGCTTAAACCCCCCCCAGTCTGTCTCTTTC
NA,NA,TRBJ1-2,TRBV28,CAAGSDSLSYNYGYTF,TGTGCAGCCGGTTCGGACAGTCTTAGTTATAACTATGGCTACACCTTC
NA,NA,TRBJ2-3,TRBV2,CASSPTSSDTQYF,TGTGCCAGCAGTCCCACTAGCTCAGATACGCAGTATTTT
NA,NA,TRBJ1-1,TRBV27,CASLGWGRGTEAFF,TGTGCCAGCCTAGGATGGGGGCGAGGCACTGAAGCTTTCTTT
NA,NA,TRBJ1-3,TRBV6-1,CASSEMSSGNTIYF,TGTGCCAGCAGTGAAATGAGCTCTGGAAACACCATATATTTT
once,NA,TRBJ2-2,TRBV11-3,CASSLVGITGELFF,TGTGCCAGCAGCTTAGTAGGGATCACCGGGGAGCTGTTTTTT
NA,NA,TRBJ2-2,TRBV7-6,CASSPPRGRNTGELFF,TGTGCCAGCAGCCCCCCCAGGGGTCGGAACACCGGGGAGCTGTTTTTT
NA,NA,TRBJ1-1,TRBV30,CAWSGLNTEAFF,TGTGCCTGGAGTGGACTGAACACTGAAGCTTTCTTT
once,NA,TRBJ1-2,TRBV19,CASSRTDSYGYTF,TGTGCCAGTAGTAGGACGGACAGCTATGGCTACACCTTC
NA,NA,TRBJ2-2,TRBV5-1,CASSLGEITGELFF,TGCGCCAGCAGCTTGGGGGAAATAACCGGGGAGCTGTTTTTT
NA,NA,TRBJ2-2,TRBV6-5,CASSSPGLVTGELFF,TGTGCCAGCAGTTCCCCAGGGTTGGTTACCGGGGAGCTGTTTTTT
NA,TRBD1,TRBJ2-4,TRBV5-1,CASSWGTAAKNIQYF,TGCGCCAGCAGCTGGGGGACAGCAGCCAAAAACATTCAGTACTTC
NA,NA,TRBJ2-7,TRBV7-9,CASRGRGEQYF,TGTGCCAGCAGAGGCAGAGGCGAGCAGTACTTC
NA,NA,TRBJ2-7,TRBV19,CASSPRRGSYEQYF,TGTGCCAGTAGTCCACGTCGGGGGTCCTACGAGCAGTACTTC